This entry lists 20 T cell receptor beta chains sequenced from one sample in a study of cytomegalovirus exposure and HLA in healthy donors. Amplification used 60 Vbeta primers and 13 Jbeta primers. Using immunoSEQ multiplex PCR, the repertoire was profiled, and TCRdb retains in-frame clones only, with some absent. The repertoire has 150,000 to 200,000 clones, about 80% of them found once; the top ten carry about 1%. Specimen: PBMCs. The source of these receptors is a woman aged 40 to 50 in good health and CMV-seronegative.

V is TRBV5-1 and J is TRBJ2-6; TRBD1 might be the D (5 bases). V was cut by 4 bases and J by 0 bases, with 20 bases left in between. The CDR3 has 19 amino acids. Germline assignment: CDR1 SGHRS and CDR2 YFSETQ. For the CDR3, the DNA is TGCGCCAGCAGCCTGGGCCCAAGGGGCCGAAGCTCTGGGGCCAACGTCCTGACTTTC. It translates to CASSLGPRGRSSGANVLTF.

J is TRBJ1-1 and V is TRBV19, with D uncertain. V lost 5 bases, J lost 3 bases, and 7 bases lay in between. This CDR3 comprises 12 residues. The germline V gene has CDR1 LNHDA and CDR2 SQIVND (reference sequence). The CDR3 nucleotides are TGTGCCAGTAGTCCGAGCTACACTGAAGCTTTCTTT. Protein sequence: CASSPSYTEAFF. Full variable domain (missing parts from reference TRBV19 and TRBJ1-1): DGGITQSPKYLFRKEGQNVTLSCEQNLNHDAMYWYRQDPGQGLRLIYYSQIVNDFQKGDIAEGYSVSREKKESFPLTVTSAQKNPTAFYLCASSPSYTEAFFGQGTRLTVV.

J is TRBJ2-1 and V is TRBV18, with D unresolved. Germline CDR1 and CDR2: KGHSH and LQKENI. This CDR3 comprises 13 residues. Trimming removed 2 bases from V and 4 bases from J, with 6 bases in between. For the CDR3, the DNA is TGTGCCAGCTCACCAGCACTTTACAATGAGCAGTTCTTC. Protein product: CASSPALYNEQFF.

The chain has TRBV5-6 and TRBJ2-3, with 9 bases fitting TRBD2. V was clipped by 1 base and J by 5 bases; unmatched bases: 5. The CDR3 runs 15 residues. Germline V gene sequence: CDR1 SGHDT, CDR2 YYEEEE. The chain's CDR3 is CASSLPSGMVDTQYF. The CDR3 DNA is TGTGCCAGCAGCTTGCCTAGCGGGATGGTAGATACGCAGTATTTT.

The CDR3 sequence: CASSVGWGQGQPQHF. The CDR3 DNA reads TGTGCCAGCAGCGTAGGATGGGGACAGGGTCAGCCCCAGCATTTT. The chain carries TRBV9 and TRBJ1-5; TRBD1 matches at 9 bases. Germline loops: CDR1 SGDLS, CDR2 YYNGEE. CDR3 length: 15 amino acids. V dropped 0 bases and J dropped 6; count of bases not matched to a gene: 4.

CDR3: CASSPAGAGGAATDTQYF. CDR3 coding DNA: TGCGCCAGCAGCCCAGCTGGGGCGGGGGGCGCCGCCACAGATACGCAGTATTTT. The chain uses TRBV5-1 and TRBJ2-3; 8 nucleotides agree with TRBD2. The junction had 15 bases not matched to a gene; V was cut back by 4 bases and J by 2 bases. The CDR3 loop spans 18 amino acids. Per germline, CDR1 SGHRS and CDR2 YFSETQ.

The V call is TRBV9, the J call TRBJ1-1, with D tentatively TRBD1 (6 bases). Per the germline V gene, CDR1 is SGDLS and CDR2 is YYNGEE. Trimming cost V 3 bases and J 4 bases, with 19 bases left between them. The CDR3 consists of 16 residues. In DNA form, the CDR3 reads TGTGCCAGCAGCGGACCAACAGGGCGGCGCGGCACTGAAGCTTTCTTT. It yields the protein CASSGPTGRRGTEAFF.

CDR3 in DNA: TGTGCCAGCAGTCCACCCGGGACAGCTTATGGCTACACCTTC. Its translation is CASSPPGTAYGYTF. This chain joins TRBV7-9 and TRBJ1-2, with TRBD1 identical over 7 bases. V lost 6 bases and J lost 5; bases outside the gene matches: 9. The CDR3 contains 14 residues. Germline values: CDR1 SEHNR, CDR2 FQNEAQ (reference sequence). The complete variable domain, with remaining parts taken from reference TRBV7-9 and TRBJ1-2, reads DTGVSQNPRHKITKRGQNVTFRCDPISEHNRLYWYRQTLGQGPEFLTYFQNEAQLEKSRLLSDRFSAERPKGSFSTLEIQRTEQGDSAMYLCASSPPGTAYGYTFGSGTRLTVV.

CDR3 residues: CASSLSSYGYTF. DNA of the CDR3: TGTGCCAGCAGCTTATCCAGCTATGGCTACACCTTC. The chain is built from TRBV5-6 and TRBJ1-2; D gene ambiguous. The CDR3 sequence is 12 residues long. Trimming removed 2 bases at V and 4 bases at J, with 6 bases between. Germline V gives CDR1 SGHDT, CDR2 YYEEEE.

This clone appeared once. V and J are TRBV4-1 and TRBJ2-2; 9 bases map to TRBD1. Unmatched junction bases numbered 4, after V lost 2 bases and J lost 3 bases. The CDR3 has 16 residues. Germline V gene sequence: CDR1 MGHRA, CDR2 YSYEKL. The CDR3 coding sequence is TGCGCCAGCAGCCAACGGACAGGGGCGCACACCGGGGAGCTGTTTTTT. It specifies CASSQRTGAHTGELFF.

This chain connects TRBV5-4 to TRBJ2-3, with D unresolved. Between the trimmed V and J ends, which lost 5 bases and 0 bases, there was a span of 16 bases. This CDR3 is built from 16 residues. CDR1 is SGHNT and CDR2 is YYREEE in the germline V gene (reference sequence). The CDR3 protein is CASRRNSVPSTDTQYF. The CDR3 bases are TGTGCCAGCAGAAGAAACTCCGTACCTAGCACAGATACGCAGTATTTT. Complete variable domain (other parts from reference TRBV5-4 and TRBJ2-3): ETGVTQSPTHLIKTRGQQVTLRCSSQSGHNTVSWYQQALGQGPQFIFQYYREEENGRGNFPPRFSGLQFPNYSSELNVNALELDDSALYLCASRRNSVPSTDTQYFGPGTRLTVL.

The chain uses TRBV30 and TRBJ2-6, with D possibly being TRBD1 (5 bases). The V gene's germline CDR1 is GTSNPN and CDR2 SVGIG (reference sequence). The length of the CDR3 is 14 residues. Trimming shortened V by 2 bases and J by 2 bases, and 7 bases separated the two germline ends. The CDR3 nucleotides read TGTGCCTGGAGTCAGGGAACTGGGGCCAACGTCCTGACTTTC. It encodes CAWSQGTGANVLTF. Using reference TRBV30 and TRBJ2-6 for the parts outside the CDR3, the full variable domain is SQTIHQWPATLVQPVGSPLSLECTVEGTSNPNLYWYRQAAGRGLQLLFYSVGIGQISSEVPQNLSASRPQDRQFILSSKKLLLSDSGFYLCAWSQGTGANVLTFGAGSRLTVL.

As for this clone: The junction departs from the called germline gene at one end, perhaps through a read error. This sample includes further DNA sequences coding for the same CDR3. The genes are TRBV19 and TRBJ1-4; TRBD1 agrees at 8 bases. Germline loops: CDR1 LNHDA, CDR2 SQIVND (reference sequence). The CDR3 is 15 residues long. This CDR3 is CASSQGQAANEKLFF. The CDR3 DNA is TGCGCCAGTAGCCAGGGACAGGCGGCAAATGAAAAACTGTTTTTT.

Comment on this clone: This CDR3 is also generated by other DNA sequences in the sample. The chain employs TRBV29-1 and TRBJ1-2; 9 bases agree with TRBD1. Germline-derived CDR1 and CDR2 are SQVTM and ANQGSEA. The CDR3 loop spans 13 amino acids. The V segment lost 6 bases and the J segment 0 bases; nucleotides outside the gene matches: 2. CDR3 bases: TGCAGCGTCGGGGACAGGGCTAACTATGGCTACACCTTC. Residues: CSVGDRANYGYTF.

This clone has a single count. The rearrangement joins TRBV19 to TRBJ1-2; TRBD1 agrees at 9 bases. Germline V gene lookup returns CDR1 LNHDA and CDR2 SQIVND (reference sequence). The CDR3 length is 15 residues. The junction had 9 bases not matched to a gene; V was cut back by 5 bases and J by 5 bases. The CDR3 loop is CASSLRTGVGYGYTF. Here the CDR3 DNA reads TGTGCCAGTAGTCTTCGGACAGGGGTAGGGTATGGCTACACCTTC.

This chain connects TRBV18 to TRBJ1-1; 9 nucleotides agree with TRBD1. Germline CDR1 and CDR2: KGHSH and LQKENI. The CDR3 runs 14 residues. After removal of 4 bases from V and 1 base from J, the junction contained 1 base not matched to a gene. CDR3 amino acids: CASSRTGENTEAFF. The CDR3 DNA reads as TGTGCCAGCTCACGGACAGGGGAGAACACTGAAGCTTTCTTT.

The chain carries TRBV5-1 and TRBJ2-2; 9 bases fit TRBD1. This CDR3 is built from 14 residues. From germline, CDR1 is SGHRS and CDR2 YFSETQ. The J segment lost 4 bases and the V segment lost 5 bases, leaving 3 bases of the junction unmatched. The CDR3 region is CASRRGQGTGELFF. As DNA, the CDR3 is TGCGCCAGCAGGCGGGGACAGGGCACCGGGGAGCTGTTTTTT.

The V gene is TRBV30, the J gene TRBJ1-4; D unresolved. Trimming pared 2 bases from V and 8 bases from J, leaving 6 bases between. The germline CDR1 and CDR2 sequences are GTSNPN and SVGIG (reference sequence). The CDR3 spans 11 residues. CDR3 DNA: TGTGCCTGGAGTAGCCGCGAAAAACTGTTTTTT. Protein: CAWSSREKLFF. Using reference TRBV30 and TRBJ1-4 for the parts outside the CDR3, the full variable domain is SQTIHQWPATLVQPVGSPLSLECTVEGTSNPNLYWYRQAAGRGLQLLFYSVGIGQISSEVPQNLSASRPQDRQFILSSKKLLLSDSGFYLCAWSSREKLFFGSGTQLSVL.

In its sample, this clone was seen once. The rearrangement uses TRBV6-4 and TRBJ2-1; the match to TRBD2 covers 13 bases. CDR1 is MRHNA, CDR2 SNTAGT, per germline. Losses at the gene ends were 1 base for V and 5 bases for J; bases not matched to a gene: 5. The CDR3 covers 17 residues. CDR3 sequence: CASSDYGLAGEDNEQFF. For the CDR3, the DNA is TGTGCCAGCAGTGACTACGGACTAGCGGGAGAGGACAATGAGCAGTTCTTC.

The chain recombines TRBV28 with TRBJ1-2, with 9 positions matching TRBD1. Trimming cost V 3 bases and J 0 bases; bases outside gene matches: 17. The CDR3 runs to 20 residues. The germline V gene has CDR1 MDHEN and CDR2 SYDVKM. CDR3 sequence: CASSLSIFGQGPPANYGYTF. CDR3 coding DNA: TGTGCCAGCAGTTTGTCAATCTTCGGACAGGGGCCGCCCGCTAACTATGGCTACACCTTC.